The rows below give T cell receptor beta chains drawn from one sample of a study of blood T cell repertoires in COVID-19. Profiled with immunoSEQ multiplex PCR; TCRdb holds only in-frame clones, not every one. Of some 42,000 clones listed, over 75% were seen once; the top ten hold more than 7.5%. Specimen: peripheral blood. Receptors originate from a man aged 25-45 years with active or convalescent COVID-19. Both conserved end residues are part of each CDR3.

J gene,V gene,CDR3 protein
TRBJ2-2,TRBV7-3,CASSFPGTRGGAGDTGELFF
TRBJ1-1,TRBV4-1,CASSQDPHGPGPKLAEAFF
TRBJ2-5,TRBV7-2,CASSLGLGGTQYF
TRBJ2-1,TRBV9,CASSVDVLTSSYNEQFF
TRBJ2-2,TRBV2,CASSASGANTGELFF
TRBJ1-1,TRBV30,CAWARTKEAFF
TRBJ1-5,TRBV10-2,CASMGTQGPPMDF
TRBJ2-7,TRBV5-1,CASSLGSYYEQYF
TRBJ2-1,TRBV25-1,CASRTSGVAEQFF
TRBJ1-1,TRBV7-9,CASSLVQMSNTEAFF
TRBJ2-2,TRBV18,CASSPPGRADTGELFF
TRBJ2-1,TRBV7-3,CASSFTPLAEQFF
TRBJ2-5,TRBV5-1,CASSPDRGQVETQYF
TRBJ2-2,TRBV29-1,CSVEDNPGELFF
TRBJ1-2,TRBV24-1,CATSDPGTGQEGYTF
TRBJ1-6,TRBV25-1,CASSETGMSSPLHF
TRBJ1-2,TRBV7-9,CASSLGDRVDGYTF
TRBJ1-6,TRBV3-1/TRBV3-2,CASSRTGGNSPLHF
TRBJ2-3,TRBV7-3,CASSSPASGDHSTDTQYF
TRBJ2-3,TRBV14,CASSQVPSSGRTFLTDTQYF
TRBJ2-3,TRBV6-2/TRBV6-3,CASSYPAGGGTDTQYF
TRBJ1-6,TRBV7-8,CASSLERGNSPLHF
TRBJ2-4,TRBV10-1,CASSESSGGSKNIQYF
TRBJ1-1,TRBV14,CASSQDLGRVSTEAFF
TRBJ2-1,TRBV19,CASRPPGVPYNEQFF
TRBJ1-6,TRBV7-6,CASSLFGQGDSPLHF
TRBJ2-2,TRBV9,CASSIRQLPNTGELFF
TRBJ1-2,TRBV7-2,CASSIGQGPYGYTF
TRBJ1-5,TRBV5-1,CASSLTGPFQPQHF
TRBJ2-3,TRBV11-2,CASSRTRGESTQYF
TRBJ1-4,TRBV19,CASCRDRGEKLFF
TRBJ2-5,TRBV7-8,CASSSDRGRAETQYF
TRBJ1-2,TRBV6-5,CASRDGGGYTF
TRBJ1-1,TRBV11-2,CASSLHRETTEAFF
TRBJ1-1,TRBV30,CAWDGGRTEAFF
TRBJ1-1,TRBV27,CASSLGGGVRGEAFF
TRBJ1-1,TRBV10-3,CAIKEGGNTEAFF
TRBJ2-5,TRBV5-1,CASSLEGAETQYF
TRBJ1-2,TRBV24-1,CATSDPGQGSKGYTF
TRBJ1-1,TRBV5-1,CASSLAFTGTEAFF